This T cell receptor (beta chain) was identified during a study of control samples from healthy donors and cancer patients. The table came from immunoSEQ multiplex PCR; TCRdb's copy has only in-frame clones and leaves some out. The profile shows 100,000 to 150,000 clones, about 95% of them singletons. The J segment lost 8 bases and the V segment lost 5 bases, leaving 2 bases of the junction unmatched. The CDR3 has 12 amino acids. The V gene's germline CDR1 is SEHNR and CDR2 FQNEAQ (reference sequence). This clone appeared once. The source is a man aged 25 to 40 in good health. The genes are TRBV7-9 and TRBJ1-4; 7 bases map to TRBD1. The specimen was blood. The DNA of the CDR3 is TGTGCCAGCAGCCGGGACAGCGAAAAACTGTTTTTT. Its translation: CASSRDSEKLFF.